What follows describes a single T cell receptor beta chain. The data derive from a study of blood T cell repertoires in COVID-19. Background on the study: Sites in the United States, Italy and Spain provided acute and convalescent COVID-19 samples. The cDNA or gDNA used as material had been derived from T cells, B-cell-depleted T cells, or PBMCs.

This CDR3 is built from 16 residues. The V gene's germline CDR1 is SGHRS and CDR2 YFSETQ. The V segment lost 4 bases and the J segment 4 bases; nucleotides outside the gene matches: 8. In the study's own analysis: Nucleated cell number was recorded as an estimate derived from reference gene primer amplification. TCRdb's table, derived via immunoSEQ multiplex PCR, lists solely in-frame clones and lacks some. That table gives V, J and clone size, and the DNA gave D and trimming. The sample yields 180,000 or so clones, 86% seen once. This TCR derives from a man aged 18 to 29 with acute or convalescent COVID-19. Sequencing was performed on peripheral blood. This rearrangement joins TRBV5-1 to TRBJ1-6, with 7 bases aligning to TRBD1. CDR3: CASSARGTVYNSPLHF. The CDR3 nucleotides read TGCGCCAGCAGCGCCAGAGGGACAGTTTATAATTCACCCCTCCACTTT.